This TCR beta chain was recorded in a study of monozygotic twins with cystic fibrosis. The CDR3 is 11 residues long. CDR1 is ENHRY and CDR2 is SYGVKD in the germline V gene. Between the trimmed V and J ends, which lost 10 bases and 6 bases, there was a span of 12 bases. Details on this clone: Its specificity is unknown.

TCRdb's copy holds only in-frame clones and misses some; the assay was immunoSEQ multiplex PCR. The data show approximately 25,000 clones, approximately 90% seen once. Notes on the study in general: Co-twins had the most similar V usage for 13 of 16 pairs, J for 8. Nucleotide-identical clonotype sharing was significantly higher within monozygotic CF twin pairs than between unrelated CF individuals. In this small cohort, shared CDR3 numbers showed no association with age, concordance or disease severity. The repertoire was suggested to be naive-dominated, clonality median roughly 0.0093.

Sequencing used blood. This chain links TRBV10-3 with TRBJ1-2, with D perhaps TRBD1 (5 bases). This receptor was taken from a girl between 2 and 10 years old with cystic fibrosis. CDR3 coding DNA: TGTGCCACCCTGGTGGGGGATGGCTACACCTTC. Protein: CATLVGDGYTF.